This T cell receptor beta chain emerged from a study of control samples from healthy donors and cancer patients. Germline lookup yields CDR1 MGHDK and CDR2 SYGVNS. V gave up 1 base and J gave up 2 bases, with 5 bases separating them. This CDR3 has 13 amino acids. TCRdb's table, derived via immunoSEQ multiplex PCR, lists solely in-frame clones and lacks some. Of under 70,000 clones listed, less than 95% are singletons. The J gene is TRBJ1-2, the V gene TRBV25-1, with unresolved D. The specimen sequenced was PBMCs. This receptor was identified in a woman aged 45-59 years with colorectal cancer. CDR3 DNA: TGTGCCAGCAGTGAATCGGAAAACTATGGCTACACCTTC. This encodes CASSESENYGYTF.